Below, 20 T cell receptor beta chains from the same sample are listed, as sequenced in a study of regulatory T cells in long-lasting Graves disease. Arm-PCR of CDR3 regions with iRepertoire HTBI primers generated TCR beta libraries. TCRdb re-called the multiplex PCR reads through MiXCR, storing one row per CDR3 protein. Seen here are fewer than 650,000 distinct CDR3 sequences, approximately 15% observed once, and the top ten hold 15% to 20%. Time point indicated: newly diagnosed GD, antithyroid drugs for less than 3 months. The TCR library was made from RNA that had been extracted from PBMCs in TRIzol. The same sample was also used in a study of T cells in Graves' hyperthyroidism and ophthalmopathy.

Sequences were derived from peripheral blood mononuclear cells (PBMCs), sampled at new diagnosis, from a patient treated with antithyroid drugs. The receptors shown here come from a woman in her thirties with Graves disease.

This clonotype showed up many times. This chain uses TRBV29-1 with TRBJ1-5, with a tentative D call TRBD1 (6 bases). The germline V and J ends were trimmed by 4 bases and 4 bases, with 11 bases remaining between them. The germline V gene has CDR1 SQVTM and CDR2 ANQGSEA. The CDR3 runs 13 residues. In nucleotides, the CDR3 is TGCAGCGTTGTCCCACAGGGTAATCAGCCCCAGCATTTT. Translated, it gives CSVVPQGNQPQHF.

This clonotype was recorded at least ten times. The chain links TRBV28 to TRBJ2-7; 8 bases map to TRBD1. The CDR3 consists of 14 residues. The J segment lost 2 bases and the V segment lost 5 bases, leaving 5 bases of the junction unmatched. The germline gives CDR1 MDHEN, CDR2 SYDVKM. Here the CDR3 reads CASSIGDRTYEQYF. For the CDR3, the DNA is TGTGCCAGCAGTATAGGGGACAGGACCTACGAGCAGTACTTC. Variable domain in full (rest from reference TRBV28 and TRBJ2-7): DVKVTQSSRYLVKRTGEKVFLECVQDMDHENMFWYRQDPGLGLRLIYFSYDVKMKEKGDIPEGYSVSREKKERFSLILESASTNQTSMYLCASSIGDRTYEQYFGPGTRLTVT.

This clonotype was seen ten or more times. This rearrangement joins TRBV11-2 to TRBJ2-5; a weak D match, TRBD2 (5 bases). Germline V lookup: CDR1 SGHAT, CDR2 FQNNGV. The CDR3 extends over 16 amino acids. The V gene lost 5 bases and the J gene lost 5 bases, with 21 bases spanning the gap. CDR3 protein: CASSPGTLRGSETQYF. For the CDR3, the DNA is TGTGCCAGCAGCCCCGGAACCCTCAGAGGGAGTGAGACCCAGTACTTC. Combining the CDR3 with reference TRBV11-2 and TRBJ2-5 gives the whole variable domain EAGVAQSPRYKIIEKRQSVAFWCNPISGHATLYWYQQILGQGPKLLIQFQNNGVVDDSQLPKDRFSAERLKGVDSTLKIQPAKLEDSAVYLCASSPGTLRGSETQYFGPGTRLLVL.

J is TRBJ1-1 and V is TRBV9; unclear D gene. This CDR3 is 12 amino acids long. With 3 bases removed from V and 5 bases from J, the gap between germline ends came to 8 bases. The germline V gene has CDR1 SGDLS and CDR2 YYNGEE. CDR3 loop: CASSAHGTEAFF. The CDR3 nucleotides are TGTGCCAGCAGCGCACATGGAACTGAAGCTTTCTTT. Together with reference TRBV9 and TRBJ1-1, the CDR3 gives the full variable domain: DSGVTQTPKHLITATGQRVTLRCSPRSGDLSVYWYQQSLDQGLQFLIQYYNGEERAKGNILERFSAQQFPDLHSELNLSSLELGDSALYFCASSAHGTEAFFGQGTRLTVV.

This clonotype appeared many times. This sequence joins TRBV7-9 and TRBJ2-1; 8 bases line up with TRBD1. V shed 5 bases and J 4 bases; nucleotides not matched to a gene: 7. CDR1 SEHNR and CDR2 FQNEAQ come from the germline V gene (reference sequence). This CDR3 spans 15 amino acids. DNA of the CDR3: TGTGCCAGCAGCCTCACAGGGGGAACTTACAATGAGCAGTTCTTC. Translating it yields CASSLTGGTYNEQFF.

The J gene is TRBJ2-3, the V gene TRBV3-1, with TRBD2 matching 10 bases. The V segment lost 1 base and the J segment 5 bases; nucleotides outside the gene matches: 6. Germline assignment: CDR1 LGHDT and CDR2 YNNKEL (reference sequence). CDR3 length: 16 amino acids. The CDR3 DNA is TGTGCCAGCAGCCAAGGAATAGCGGGAGGAAGAGATACGCAGTATTTT. Translating gives CASSQGIAGGRDTQYF.

This clonotype was observed a handful of times. This may come from a read error, since a much larger clone is one base off. This sequence joins TRBV3-1 and TRBJ1-1; tentatively, D is TRBD1 (6 bases). Trimming cost V 1 base and J 4 bases, with 10 bases left between them. From germline, CDR1 is LGHDT and CDR2 YNNKEL (reference sequence). CDR3 length: 14 amino acids. CDR3 nucleotides: TGTGCCAGCAGCCAAGCCCAGGGGAGCACTGAAGCTTTCTTT. This gives the protein CASSQAQGSTEAFF.

This chain joins TRBV19 and TRBJ1-4; D gene uncertain. Germline CDR1 is LNHDA and CDR2 is SQIVND (reference sequence). The germline V and J ends were trimmed by 5 bases and 5 bases, with 9 bases remaining between them. The CDR3 has 13 residues. CDR3 sequence (DNA): TGTGCCAGTAGTCTCAGGATGAATGAAAAACTGTTTTTT. Encoded protein: CASSLRMNEKLFF.

This clonotype was counted ten times or more. V gene TRBV28 combines with J gene TRBJ2-7; weak D call: TRBD2 (6 bases). The CDR3 has 16 residues. The germline V gene has CDR1 MDHEN and CDR2 SYDVKM. Between the trimmed V and J ends, which lost 9 bases and 0 bases, there was a span of 21 bases. The CDR3 region has the DNA TGTGCCAGTACGGGGTGGGACTTTCAAACCTCCTACGAGCAGTACTTC. Its translation: CASTGWDFQTSYEQYF.

This clonotype was seen ten or more times. J is TRBJ2-4 and V is TRBV20-1; 7 nucleotides line up with TRBD1. Germline CDR1 and CDR2: DFQATT and SNEGSKA (reference sequence). The V segment lost 5 bases and the J segment 0 bases; nucleotides outside the gene matches: 4. The CDR3 has 14 amino acids. This CDR3 reads CSAPRQGAKNIQYF. The CDR3 bases are TGCAGTGCTCCTAGACAGGGAGCCAAAAACATTCAGTACTTC.

The chain has TRBV5-8 and TRBJ2-5, with 7 bases aligning to TRBD1. CDR3 length: 14 amino acids. V lost 5 bases and J lost 2; bases outside the gene matches: 6. Germline assignment: CDR1 SGHTS and CDR2 YDEGEE. DNA for the CDR3: TGTGCCAGCAGAGTACAGGGGCGTCAAGAGACCCAGTACTTC. Amino acid sequence: CASRVQGRQETQYF.

The chain combines TRBV12-3 or TRBV12-4 with TRBJ2-2; no clear D. CDR3 length equals 14 residues. V lost 8 bases and J 1 base, leaving 11 bases between the germline ends. CDR3 DNA sequence: TGTGCCAGCGGAATTTCCAGGAACACCGGGGAGCTGTTTTTT. Its translation: CASGISRNTGELFF.

The rearrangement uses TRBV6-2 or TRBV6-3 and TRBJ2-7; D unclear. The CDR3 covers 15 residues. Trimming removed 6 bases at V and 6 bases at J, with 21 bases between. CDR1 and CDR2 from the germline V gene are MNHEY and SVGEGT. The CDR3 spells CASSPRFIQSFEQYF. DNA for the CDR3: TGTGCCAGCAGCCCCCGGTTCATCCAGAGCTTCGAGCAGTACTTC.

This clonotype was detected ten times or more. The J gene is TRBJ2-3, the V gene TRBV28; 11 bases fit TRBD2. CDR3 size: 15 residues. Per the germline V gene, CDR1 is MDHEN and CDR2 is SYDVKM. The trim removed 4 bases at V and 5 bases at J, leaving 5 bases unmatched. The DNA for the CDR3 is TGTGCCAGCAGTTGGACGGGACTAGCGGAAGATACGCAGTATTTT. Its translation is CASSWTGLAEDTQYF.

The table lists this clonotype with many counts. The chain recombines TRBV6-2 or TRBV6-3 with TRBJ2-1; TRBD1 matches 9 bases. In germline, CDR1 is MNHEY, CDR2 SVGEGT. The CDR3 length is 15 residues. The V and J ends lost 4 bases and 5 bases, in that order; junction bases with no gene match: 6. CDR3 DNA: TGTGCCAGCAGTTGGGGACAGGGAACCCACAATGAGCAGTTCTTC. Its translation: CASSWGQGTHNEQFF.

This clonotype occurred many times. The chain is built from TRBV20-1 and TRBJ1-2, with D possibly matching TRBD1 (5 bases). V was trimmed by 3 bases and J by 2 bases, leaving 7 bases between them. The CDR3 covers 12 residues. The V gene's germline CDR1 is DFQATT and CDR2 SNEGSKA (reference sequence). CDR3 loop: CSASAGNYGYTF. In nucleotides, the CDR3 is TGCAGTGCTAGTGCAGGGAACTATGGCTACACCTTC.

This chain connects TRBV18 to TRBJ2-7, with 10 bases lining up with TRBD2. Trimming at V came to 5 bases and at J to 3 bases, leaving 4 bases not matched to a gene. CDR1 KGHSH and CDR2 LQKENI come from the germline V gene. This CDR3 region has 14 residues. CDR3 loop: CASSFGLADYEQYF. The CDR3 region has the DNA TGTGCCAGCTCATTCGGACTAGCGGACTACGAGCAGTACTTC.

This clonotype has a handful of counts. V gene TRBV7-8 combines with J gene TRBJ2-1; D is possibly TRBD2 (6 bases). The CDR3 extends over 16 amino acids. Germline-derived CDR1 and CDR2 are SGHVS and FQNEAQ. The V and J ends lost 5 bases and 4 bases respectively, with 18 bases between them. The CDR3, as DNA: TGTGCCAGCAGCCAAGGAGGGACTTCGATTTACAATGAGCAGTTCTTC. It yields the protein CASSQGGTSIYNEQFF.

In its sample, this clonotype was seen a few times. This chain joins TRBV24-1 and TRBJ2-4, with 7 bases aligning to TRBD1. The ends lost 3 bases at V and 0 bases at J; junction bases unmatched: 4. The CDR3 is 16 residues long. Germline V gives CDR1 KGHDR, CDR2 SFDVKD. This CDR3 reads CATSDGQAIAKNIQYF. The CDR3 DNA follows: TGTGCCACCAGTGATGGACAGGCCATAGCCAAAAACATTCAGTACTTC.

This clonotype occurred many times. The chain uses TRBV28 and TRBJ2-3; a possible D gene is TRBD1 (5 bases). This CDR3 has 14 amino acids. V was shortened by 7 bases and J by 3 bases, with 14 bases between the two germline ends. Germline loops: CDR1 MDHEN, CDR2 SYDVKM. The DNA for the CDR3 is TGTGCCAGCACCTCAGGGCAGGGAACAGATACGCAGTATTTT. Translated, it gives CASTSGQGTDTQYF.